The 14 T cell receptor beta chains presented below share a single source sample, sequenced in a study of T cell repertoires in cytomegalovirus infection. TCRdb independently ran MiXCR on the reads; one entry per CDR3 protein. The sample lists some 700,000 distinct CDR3 sequences, 35% to 45% occurring once. Sequencing was performed on PBMCs. All receptors come from a human donor in good health (CMV status not recorded). Some clones in this sample may be carry-over from other donors' samples.

This clonotype has only a few counts. The V call is TRBV7-8, the J call TRBJ1-6; TRBD1 aligns across 10 bases. There are 16 residues in the CDR3. Unmatched junction bases numbered 6, after V lost 1 base and J lost 9 bases. Germline V lookup: CDR1 SGHVS, CDR2 FQNEAQ. This CDR3 is CASSLVSDRGGSPLHF. As DNA, the CDR3 is TGTGCCAGCAGCTTAGTATCGGACAGGGGGGGTTCACCCCTCCACTTT.

This clonotype has ten or more counts. V is TRBV7-8 and J is TRBJ2-3; D not certain. Germline loops: CDR1 SGHVS, CDR2 FQNEAQ. CDR3 size: 11 residues. Trimming took 5 bases from V and 5 from J, leaving 5 bases between them. CDR3 sequence reads: CASSNLDTQYF. CDR3 DNA sequence: TGTGCCAGCAGCAATCTAGATACGCAGTATTTT. Combining the CDR3 with reference TRBV7-8 and TRBJ2-3 gives the whole variable domain GAGVSQSPRYKVAKRGQDVALRCDPISGHVSLFWYQQALGQGPEFLTYFQNEAQLDKSGLPSDRFFAERPEGSVSTLKIQRTQQEDSAVYLCASSNLDTQYFGPGTRLTVL.

This chain connects TRBV20-1 to TRBJ1-2, with 9 positions matching TRBD1. The CDR3 consists of 13 residues. Looked up from germline, CDR1 is DFQATT and CDR2 is SNEGSKA (reference sequence). V dropped 7 bases and J dropped 2; count of bases not matched to a gene: 5. The CDR3 coding sequence is TGCAGTGGATCGGACAGGGGCAACTATGGCTACACCTTC. Translated, it gives CSGSDRGNYGYTF.

This chain links TRBV27 with TRBJ1-2; unclear D gene. The CDR3 length is 14 residues. V lost 2 bases and J lost 2, with 9 bases in between. Germline V lookup: CDR1 MNHEY, CDR2 SMNVEV (reference sequence). The CDR3 coding sequence is TGTGCCAGCAGTTTAACCCGGCTGAACTATGGCTACACCTTC. It is translated as CASSLTRLNYGYTF.

The rearrangement links TRBV27 to TRBJ2-7; D ambiguous. V lost 6 bases to trimming and J lost 0 bases, with 24 bases between them. CDR1 MNHEY and CDR2 SMNVEV come from the germline V gene (reference sequence). The CDR3 is made up of 18 amino acids. The CDR3 nucleotides are TGTGCCAGCAGCATCACCGTCTCGGGCCCCTCTGGCTCCTACGAGCAGTACTTC. Its translation: CASSITVSGPSGSYEQYF.

This clonotype was counted ten times or more. This chain links TRBV7-2 with TRBJ1-2; D is unclear. V was trimmed by 2 bases and J by 7 bases, leaving 5 bases between them. Germline CDR1 reads SGHTA; CDR2 reads FQGNSA. This CDR3 spans 11 amino acids. The CDR3 nucleotides are TGTGCCAGCAGCTTAAGTCGTGGCTACACCTTC. This translates into CASSLSRGYTF.

Ten or more counts support this clonotype. V is TRBV7-2 and J is TRBJ2-5; tentative D call: TRBD2 (6 bases). This CDR3 has 14 amino acids. V lost 3 bases to trimming and J lost 9 bases, with 17 bases between them. Per the germline V gene, CDR1 is SGHTA and CDR2 is FQGNSA. CDR3 coding DNA: TGTGCCAGCAGCTTGGCGGACGGGGAGGCGGCCCAGTACTTC. This sequence encodes CASSLADGEAAQYF.

This clonotype turned up a few times. The V gene is TRBV20-1, the J gene TRBJ1-1; D is unresolved. Trimming took 0 bases from V and 1 from J, leaving 6 bases between them. The CDR3 sequence is 13 residues long. Germline V gives CDR1 DFQATT, CDR2 SNEGSKA (reference sequence). Written as DNA, the CDR3 is TGCAGTGCTAGAGATCCTGAGAACACTGAAGCTTTCTTT. The encoded protein is CSARDPENTEAFF.

This clonotype showed up just a few times. The V gene is TRBV5-6, the J gene TRBJ2-1, with 10 bases aligning to TRBD1. CDR1 is SGHDT and CDR2 is YYEEEE in the germline V gene. V lost 3 bases, J lost 2 bases, and 2 bases stayed unmatched. This CDR3 contains 15 residues. CDR3 nucleotide sequence: TGTGCCAGCAGCTGGGACAGGGGCCCCTACAATGAGCAGTTCTTC. Amino acid sequence: CASSWDRGPYNEQFF.

Note on this clonotype: A much larger clone is a single base away; this may be a read error. This CDR3 reads CASTRALSLSMNTEAFF. The CDR3, as DNA: TGTGCCAGCACCCGGGCCCTCAGTCTGAGCATGAACACTGAAGCTTTCTTT. The chain has TRBV12-3 or TRBV12-4 and TRBJ1-1; no definite D call. CDR3 length: 17 residues. V lost 7 bases and J 0 bases, leaving 21 bases between the germline ends.

This chain connects TRBV7-8 to TRBJ1-1; D is unclear. Germline CDR1 and CDR2: SGHVS and FQNEAQ. CDR3 length: 15 residues. The V end was cut by 11 bases, the J end by 5 bases, with 24 bases between. In DNA form, the CDR3 reads TGTGCCGGATCGGCGGACGGCAAGCGACGGACTGAAGCTTTCTTT. Translated, it gives CAGSADGKRRTEAFF.

A note on this clonotype: The missing conserved phenylalanine or tryptophan at the end of this CDR3 makes a read error likely. J is TRBJ1-2 and V is TRBV14; D not certain. This CDR3 has 13 amino acids. CDR1 and CDR2 from the germline V gene are SGHDN and FVKESK. CDR3 DNA: TGTGCCATCAGCCAAGATGGGATCGGAGGCTACACCGTC. It specifies CAISQDGIGGYTV.

This chain connects TRBV14 to TRBJ1-3; D ambiguous. This CDR3 has 13 amino acids. Germline assignment: CDR1 SGHDN and CDR2 FVKESK. V lost 3 bases and J lost 0, with 3 bases in between. The CDR3 bases are TGTGCCAGCAGCCACCACTCTGGAAACACCATATATTTT. Translated: CASSHHSGNTIYF.

In this sample, this clonotype turned up a few times. The chain employs TRBV11-3 and TRBJ1-1; D remains unclear. Germline-derived CDR1 and CDR2 are SGHNT and YENEEA. The CDR3 sequence is 13 residues long. Trimming shortened V by 1 base and J by 7 bases, and 10 bases separated the two germline ends. The CDR3 here is CASSLGDSLEAFF. Written as DNA, the CDR3 is TGTGCCAGCAGCTTAGGGGATAGCCTTGAAGCTTTCTTT. Variable domain in full (rest from reference TRBV11-3 and TRBJ1-1): EAGVVQSPRYKIIEKKQPVAFWCNPISGHNTLYWYLQNLGQGPELLIRYENEEAVDDSQLPKDRFSAERLKGVDSTLKIQPAELGDSAVYLCASSLGDSLEAFFGQGTRLTVV.